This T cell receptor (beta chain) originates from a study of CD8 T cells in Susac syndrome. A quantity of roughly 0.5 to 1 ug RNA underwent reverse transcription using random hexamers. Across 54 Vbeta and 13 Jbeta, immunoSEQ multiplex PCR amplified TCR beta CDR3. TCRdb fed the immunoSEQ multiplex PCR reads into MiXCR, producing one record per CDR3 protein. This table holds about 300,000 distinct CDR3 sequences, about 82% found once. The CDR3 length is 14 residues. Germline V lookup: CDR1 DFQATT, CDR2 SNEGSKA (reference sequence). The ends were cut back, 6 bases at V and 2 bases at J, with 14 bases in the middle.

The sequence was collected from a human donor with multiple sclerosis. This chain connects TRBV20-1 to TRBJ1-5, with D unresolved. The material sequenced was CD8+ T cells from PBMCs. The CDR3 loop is CSARRVYRNQPQHF. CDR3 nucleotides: TGCAGTGCCAGGAGGGTATACCGCAATCAGCCCCAGCATTTT.